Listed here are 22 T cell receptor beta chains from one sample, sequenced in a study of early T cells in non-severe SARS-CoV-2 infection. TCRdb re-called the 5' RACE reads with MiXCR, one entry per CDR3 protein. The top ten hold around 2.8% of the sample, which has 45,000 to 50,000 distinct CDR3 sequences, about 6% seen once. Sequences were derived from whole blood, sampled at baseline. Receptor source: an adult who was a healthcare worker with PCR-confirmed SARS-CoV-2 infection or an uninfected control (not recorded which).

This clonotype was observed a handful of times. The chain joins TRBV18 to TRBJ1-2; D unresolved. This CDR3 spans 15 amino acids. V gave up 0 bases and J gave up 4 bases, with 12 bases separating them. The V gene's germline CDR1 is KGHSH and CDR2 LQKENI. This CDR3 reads CASSPPIPGLYGYTF. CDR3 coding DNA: TGTGCCAGCTCACCACCTATCCCGGGCCTCTATGGCTACACCTTC.

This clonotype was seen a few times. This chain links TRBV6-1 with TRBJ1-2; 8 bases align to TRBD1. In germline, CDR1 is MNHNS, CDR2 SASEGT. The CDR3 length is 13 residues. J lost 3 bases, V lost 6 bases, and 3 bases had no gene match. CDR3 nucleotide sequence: TGTGCCAGCAGAGACAGGGGATACTATGGCTACACCTTC. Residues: CASRDRGYYGYTF.

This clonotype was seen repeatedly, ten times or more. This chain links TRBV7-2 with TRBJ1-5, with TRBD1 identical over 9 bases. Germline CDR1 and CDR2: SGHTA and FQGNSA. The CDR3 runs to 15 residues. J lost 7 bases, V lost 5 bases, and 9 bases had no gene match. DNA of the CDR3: TGTGCCAGCAGCCCAAGGACAGGGGTAGGGCAGCCCCAGCATTTT. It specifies CASSPRTGVGQPQHF. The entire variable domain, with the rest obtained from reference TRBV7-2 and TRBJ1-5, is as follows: GAGVSQSPSNKVTEKGKDVELRCDPISGHTALYWYRQSLGQGLEFLIYFQGNSAPDKSGLPSDRFSAERTGGSVSTLTIQRTQQEDSAVYLCASSPRTGVGQPQHFGDGTRLSIL.

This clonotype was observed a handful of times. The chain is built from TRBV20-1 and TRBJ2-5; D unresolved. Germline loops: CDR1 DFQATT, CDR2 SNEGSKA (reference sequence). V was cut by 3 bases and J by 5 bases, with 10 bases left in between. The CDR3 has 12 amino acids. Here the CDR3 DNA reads TGCAGTGCTAGGGGCGGCAGGGAGACCCAGTACTTC. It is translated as CSARGGRETQYF.

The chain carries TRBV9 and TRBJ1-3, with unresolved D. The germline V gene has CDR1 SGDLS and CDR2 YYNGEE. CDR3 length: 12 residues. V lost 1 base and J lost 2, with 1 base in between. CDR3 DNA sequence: TGTGCCAGCAGCGTACCTGGAAACACCATATATTTT. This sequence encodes CASSVPGNTIYF.

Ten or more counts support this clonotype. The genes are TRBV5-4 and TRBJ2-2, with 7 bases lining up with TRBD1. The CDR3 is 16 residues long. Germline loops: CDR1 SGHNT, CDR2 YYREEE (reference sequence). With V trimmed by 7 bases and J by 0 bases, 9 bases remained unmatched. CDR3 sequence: CASQGQHESNTGELFF. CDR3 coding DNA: TGTGCCAGCCAGGGACAGCATGAGTCGAACACCGGGGAGCTGTTTTTT.

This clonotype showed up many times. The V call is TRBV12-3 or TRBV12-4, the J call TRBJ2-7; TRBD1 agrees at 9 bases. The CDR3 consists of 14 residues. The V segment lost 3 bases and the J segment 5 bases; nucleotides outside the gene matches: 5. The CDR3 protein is CASSFTGTGNEQYF. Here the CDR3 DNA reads TGTGCCAGCAGTTTCACCGGGACAGGGAACGAGCAGTACTTC.

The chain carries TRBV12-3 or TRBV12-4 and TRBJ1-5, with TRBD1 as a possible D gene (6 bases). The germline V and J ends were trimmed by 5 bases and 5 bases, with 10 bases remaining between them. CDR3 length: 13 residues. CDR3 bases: TGTGCCAGCAGTCCGACAGGCTATCAGCCCCAGCATTTT. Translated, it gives CASSPTGYQPQHF.

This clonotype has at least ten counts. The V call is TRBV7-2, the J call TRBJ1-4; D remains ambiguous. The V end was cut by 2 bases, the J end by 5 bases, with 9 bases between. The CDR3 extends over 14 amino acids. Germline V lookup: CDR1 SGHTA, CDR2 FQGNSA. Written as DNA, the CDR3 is TGTGCCAGCAGCTTAAGGAGGCAAAATGAAAAACTGTTTTTT. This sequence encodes CASSLRRQNEKLFF.

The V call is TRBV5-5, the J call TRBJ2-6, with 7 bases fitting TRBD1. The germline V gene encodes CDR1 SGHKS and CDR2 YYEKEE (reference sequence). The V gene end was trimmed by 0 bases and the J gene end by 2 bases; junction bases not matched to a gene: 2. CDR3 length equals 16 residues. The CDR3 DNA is TGTGCCAGCAGCTTGGACAGGGGAACTGGGGCCAACGTCCTGACTTTC. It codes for CASSLDRGTGANVLTF.

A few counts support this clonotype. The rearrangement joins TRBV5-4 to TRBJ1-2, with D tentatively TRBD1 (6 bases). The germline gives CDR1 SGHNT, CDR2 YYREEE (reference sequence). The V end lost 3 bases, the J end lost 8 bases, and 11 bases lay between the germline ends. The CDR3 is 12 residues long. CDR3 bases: TGTGCCAGCAGCTGGTCCGGGACAGGCTACACCTTC. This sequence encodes CASSWSGTGYTF.

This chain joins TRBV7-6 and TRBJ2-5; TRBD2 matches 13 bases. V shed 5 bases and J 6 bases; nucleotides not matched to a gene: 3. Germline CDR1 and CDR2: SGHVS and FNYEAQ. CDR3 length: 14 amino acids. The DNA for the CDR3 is TGTGCCAGCAGCCCGACTAGCGGGGGGCAGACCCAGTACTTC. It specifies CASSPTSGGQTQYF.

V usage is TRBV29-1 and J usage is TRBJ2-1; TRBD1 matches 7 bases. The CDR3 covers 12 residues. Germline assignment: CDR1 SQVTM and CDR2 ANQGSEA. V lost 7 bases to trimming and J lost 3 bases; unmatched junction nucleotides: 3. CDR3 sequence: CSAQGNYNEQFF. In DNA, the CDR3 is TGCAGCGCACAGGGGAACTACAATGAGCAGTTCTTC.

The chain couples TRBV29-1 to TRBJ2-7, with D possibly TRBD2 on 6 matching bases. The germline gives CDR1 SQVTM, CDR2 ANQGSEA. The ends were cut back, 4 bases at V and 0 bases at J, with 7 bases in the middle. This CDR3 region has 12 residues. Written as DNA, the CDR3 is TGCAGCGTTGGGAGGGACTCCTACGAGCAGTACTTC. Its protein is CSVGRDSYEQYF.

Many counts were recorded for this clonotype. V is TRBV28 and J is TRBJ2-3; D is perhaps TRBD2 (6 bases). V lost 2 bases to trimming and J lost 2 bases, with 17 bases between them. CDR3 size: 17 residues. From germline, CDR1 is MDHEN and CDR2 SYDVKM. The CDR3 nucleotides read TGTGCCAGCAGTTTAGGGCTCGGGACTCAACTCACAGATACGCAGTATTTT. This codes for CASSLGLGTQLTDTQYF.

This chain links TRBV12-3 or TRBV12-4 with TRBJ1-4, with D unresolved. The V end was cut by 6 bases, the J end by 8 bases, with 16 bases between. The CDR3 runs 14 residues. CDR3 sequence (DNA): TGTGCCAGCAGCTTGGTGGGCCGCGGGGAAAAACTGTTTTTT. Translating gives CASSLVGRGEKLFF.

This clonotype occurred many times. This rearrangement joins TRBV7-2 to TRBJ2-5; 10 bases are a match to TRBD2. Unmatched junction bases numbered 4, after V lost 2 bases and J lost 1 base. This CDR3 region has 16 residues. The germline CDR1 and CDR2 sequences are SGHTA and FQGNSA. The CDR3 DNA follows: TGTGCCAGCAGCTTAACCAGCGGGAGGGCCCAAGAGACCCAGTACTTC. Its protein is CASSLTSGRAQETQYF.

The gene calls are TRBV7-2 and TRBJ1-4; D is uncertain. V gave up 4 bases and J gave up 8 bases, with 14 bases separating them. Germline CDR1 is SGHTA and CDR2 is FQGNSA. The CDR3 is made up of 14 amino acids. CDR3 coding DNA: TGTGCCAGCAGCTCCCAGGCGTCCGGGGAAAAACTGTTTTTT. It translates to CASSSQASGEKLFF.

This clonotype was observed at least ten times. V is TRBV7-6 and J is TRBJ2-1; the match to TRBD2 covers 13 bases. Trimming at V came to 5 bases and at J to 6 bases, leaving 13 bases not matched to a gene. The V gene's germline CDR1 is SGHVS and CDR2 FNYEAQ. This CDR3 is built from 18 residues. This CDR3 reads CASSARAGRLAGGNEQFF. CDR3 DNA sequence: TGTGCCAGCAGCGCAAGGGCTGGAAGACTAGCGGGGGGCAATGAGCAGTTCTTC.

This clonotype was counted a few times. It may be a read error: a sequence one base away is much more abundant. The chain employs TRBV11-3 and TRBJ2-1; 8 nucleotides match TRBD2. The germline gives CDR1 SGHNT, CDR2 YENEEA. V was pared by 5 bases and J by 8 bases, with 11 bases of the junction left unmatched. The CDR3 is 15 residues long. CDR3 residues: CASSRGLVGIDEQFF. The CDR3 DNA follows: TGTGCCAGCAGCCGGGGACTAGTGGGGATCGATGAGCAGTTCTTC.

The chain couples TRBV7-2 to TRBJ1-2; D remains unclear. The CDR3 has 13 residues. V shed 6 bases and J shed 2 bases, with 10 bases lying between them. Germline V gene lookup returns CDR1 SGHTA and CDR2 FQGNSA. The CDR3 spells CASSHGSNYGYTF. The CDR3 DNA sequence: TGTGCCAGCAGTCACGGGTCCAACTATGGCTACACCTTC.

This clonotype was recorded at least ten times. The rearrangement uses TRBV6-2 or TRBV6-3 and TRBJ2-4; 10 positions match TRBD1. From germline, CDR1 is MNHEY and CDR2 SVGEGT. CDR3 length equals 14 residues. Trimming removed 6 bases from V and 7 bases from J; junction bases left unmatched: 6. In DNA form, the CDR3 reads TGTGCCAGCAGACAGACAGGGGGCCTGAACATTCAGTACTTC. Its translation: CASRQTGGLNIQYF.